This TCR beta chain was recorded in a study of tumor-infiltrating lymphocytes in primary liver carcinoma. Looking at the study overall: Patients were men and women aged 30 to 69 years. Per sample, productive TCRbeta reads numbered roughly 3.5 to 7.13 million, similar across tissue types.

Investigators took RNA and DNA out together from roughly 18-30 mg of unsorted bulk tissue. This CDR3 contains 19 residues. Germline V gene sequence: CDR1 LGHNA, CDR2 YNFKEQ. V shed 3 bases and J shed 4 bases, with 25 bases lying between them. TCR beta cDNA was made from roughly 450 ng total RNA with a constant-region primer. Slightly modified ARM-PCR served as the procedure for the TCR beta libraries. These libraries came from three rounds of nested multiplex PCR. The opening two PCR rounds, about 11 cycles each, paired TRBV1-TRBV30 forward primers with a C-beta reverse primer. A single record per CDR3 protein comes from TCRdb applying MiXCR to the multiplex PCR reads. This table holds roughly 120,000 distinct CDR3 sequences, 60% to 80% found once.

This sequence originates from an older woman with primary liver carcinoma and hepatitis B virus infection. The sequencing input was liver tumor tissue from sampling region 3. The sample's subset: tumor region T3, left-lateral pole. V usage is TRBV4-2 and J usage is TRBJ1-5, with D possibly TRBD1 on 5 matching bases. This chain's CDR3 is CASSQTVGKQDSSNQPQHF. CDR3 in DNA: TGTGCCAGCAGCCAGACAGTTGGAAAACAGGATTCTAGTAATCAGCCCCAGCATTTT.